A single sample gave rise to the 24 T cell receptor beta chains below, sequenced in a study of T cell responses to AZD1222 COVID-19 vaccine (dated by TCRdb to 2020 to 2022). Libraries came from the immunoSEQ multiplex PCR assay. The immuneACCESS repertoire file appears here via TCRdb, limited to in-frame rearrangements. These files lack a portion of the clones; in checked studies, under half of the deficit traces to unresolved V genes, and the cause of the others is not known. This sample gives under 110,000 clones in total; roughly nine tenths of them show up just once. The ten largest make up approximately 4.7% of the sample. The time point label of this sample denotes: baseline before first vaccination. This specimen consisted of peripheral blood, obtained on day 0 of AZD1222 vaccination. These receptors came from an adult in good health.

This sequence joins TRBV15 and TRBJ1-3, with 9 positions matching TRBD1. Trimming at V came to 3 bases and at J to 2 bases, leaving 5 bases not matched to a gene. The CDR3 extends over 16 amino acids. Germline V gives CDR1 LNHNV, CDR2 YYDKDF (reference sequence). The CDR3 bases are TGTGCCACCAGCAGGGACGGGACAGGGACTGGAAACACCATATATTTT. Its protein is CATSRDGTGTGNTIYF.

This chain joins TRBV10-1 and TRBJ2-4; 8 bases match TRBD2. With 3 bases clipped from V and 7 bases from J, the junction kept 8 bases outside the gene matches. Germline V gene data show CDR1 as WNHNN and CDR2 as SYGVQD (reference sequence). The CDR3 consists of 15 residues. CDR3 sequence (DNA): TGCGCCAGCAGTGATCGAGCGGGAGATGGGAACATTCAGTACTTC. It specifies CASSDRAGDGNIQYF.

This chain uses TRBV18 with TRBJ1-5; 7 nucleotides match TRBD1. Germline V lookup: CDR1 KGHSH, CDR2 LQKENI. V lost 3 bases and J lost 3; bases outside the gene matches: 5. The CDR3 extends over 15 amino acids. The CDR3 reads CASSPGTANNQPQHF. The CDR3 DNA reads TGTGCCAGCTCACCCGGGACAGCTAACAATCAGCCCCAGCATTTT.

The CDR3 protein is CASSPAGNYGYTF. The CDR3 DNA sequence: TGCGCCAGCAGTCCTGCAGGGAACTATGGCTACACCTTC. This chain uses TRBV10-1 with TRBJ1-2, with TRBD1 as a possible D gene (5 bases). The V end lost 5 bases, the J end lost 2 bases, and 9 bases lay between the germline ends. The CDR3 extends over 13 amino acids. Germline CDR1 is WNHNN and CDR2 is SYGVQD (reference sequence).

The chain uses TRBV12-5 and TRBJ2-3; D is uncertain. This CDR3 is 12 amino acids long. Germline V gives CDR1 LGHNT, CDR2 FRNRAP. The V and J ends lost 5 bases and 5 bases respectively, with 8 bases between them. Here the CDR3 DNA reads TGTGCTAGTGGTACCGTTGGAGATACGCAGTATTTT. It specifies CASGTVGDTQYF. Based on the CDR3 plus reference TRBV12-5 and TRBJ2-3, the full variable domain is DARVTQTPRHKVTEMGQEVTMRCQPILGHNTVFWYRQTMMQGLELLAYFRNRAPLDDSGMPKDRFSAEMPDATLATLKIQPSEPRDSAVYFCASGTVGDTQYFGPGTRLTVL.

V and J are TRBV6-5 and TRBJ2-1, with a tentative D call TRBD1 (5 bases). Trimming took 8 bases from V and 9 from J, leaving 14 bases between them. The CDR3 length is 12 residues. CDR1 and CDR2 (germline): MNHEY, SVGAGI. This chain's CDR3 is CASGQARGEQFF. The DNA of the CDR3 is TGTGCCAGCGGCCAAGCAAGGGGTGAGCAGTTCTTC.

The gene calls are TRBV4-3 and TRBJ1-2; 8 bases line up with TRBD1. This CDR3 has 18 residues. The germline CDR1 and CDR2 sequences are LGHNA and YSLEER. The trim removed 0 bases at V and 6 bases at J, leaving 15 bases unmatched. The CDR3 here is CASSQEWTGSYGGDGYTF. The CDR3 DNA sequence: TGCGCCAGCAGCCAAGAGTGGACAGGGTCGTACGGCGGGGATGGCTACACCTTC.

Here the CDR3 DNA reads TGTGCCAGCAGCCAAGACTCGGGTCTCTACAATGAGCAGTTCTTC. This encodes CASSQDSGLYNEQFF. V is TRBV14 and J is TRBJ2-1; D is unclear. V lost 0 bases to trimming and J lost 3 bases, with 9 bases between them. The germline CDR1 and CDR2 sequences are SGHDN and FVKESK. This CDR3 spans 15 amino acids.

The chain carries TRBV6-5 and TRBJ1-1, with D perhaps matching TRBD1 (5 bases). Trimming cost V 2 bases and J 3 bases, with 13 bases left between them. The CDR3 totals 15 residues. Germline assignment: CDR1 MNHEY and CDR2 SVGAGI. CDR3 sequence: CASSYQGRGYTEAFF. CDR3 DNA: TGTGCCAGCAGTTACCAGGGACGGGGGTACACTGAAGCTTTCTTT.

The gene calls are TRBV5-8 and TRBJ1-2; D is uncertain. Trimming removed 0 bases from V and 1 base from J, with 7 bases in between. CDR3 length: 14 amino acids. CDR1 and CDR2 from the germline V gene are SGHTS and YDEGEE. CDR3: CASSLGYSNYGYTF. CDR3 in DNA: TGTGCCAGCAGCTTGGGATACAGTAACTATGGCTACACCTTC. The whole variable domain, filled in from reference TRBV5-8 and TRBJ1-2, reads EAGVTQSPTHLIKTRGQQATLRCSPISGHTSVYWYQQALGLGLQFLLWYDEGEERNRGNFPPRFSGRQFPNYSSELNVNALELEDSALYLCASSLGYSNYGYTFGSGTRLTVV.

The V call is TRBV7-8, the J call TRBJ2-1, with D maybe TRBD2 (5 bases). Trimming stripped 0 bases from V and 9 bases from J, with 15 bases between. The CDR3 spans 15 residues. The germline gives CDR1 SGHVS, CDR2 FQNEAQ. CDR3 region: CASSLAAGGTGEQFF. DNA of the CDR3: TGTGCCAGCAGCTTAGCCGCTGGAGGAACGGGTGAGCAGTTCTTC.

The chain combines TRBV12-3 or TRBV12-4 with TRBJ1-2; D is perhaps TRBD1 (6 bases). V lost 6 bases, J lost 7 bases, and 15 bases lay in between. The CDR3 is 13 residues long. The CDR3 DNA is TGTGCCAGCAGCCAAGTGGGGGCTGGTGGCTACACCTTC. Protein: CASSQVGAGGYTF.

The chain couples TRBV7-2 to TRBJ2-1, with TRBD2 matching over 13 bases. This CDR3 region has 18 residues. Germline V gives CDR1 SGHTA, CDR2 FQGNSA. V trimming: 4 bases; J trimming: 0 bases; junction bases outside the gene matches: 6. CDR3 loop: CASSSRLAGGPSYNEQFF. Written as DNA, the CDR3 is TGTGCCAGCAGCTCTCGACTAGCGGGAGGACCCTCCTACAATGAGCAGTTCTTC.

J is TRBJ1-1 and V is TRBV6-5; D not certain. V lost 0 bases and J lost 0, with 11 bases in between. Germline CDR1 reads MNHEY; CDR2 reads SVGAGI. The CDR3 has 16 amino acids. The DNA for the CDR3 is TGTGCCAGCAGTTACTCAGCAGGCAACTTGAACACTGAAGCTTTCTTT. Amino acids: CASSYSAGNLNTEAFF.

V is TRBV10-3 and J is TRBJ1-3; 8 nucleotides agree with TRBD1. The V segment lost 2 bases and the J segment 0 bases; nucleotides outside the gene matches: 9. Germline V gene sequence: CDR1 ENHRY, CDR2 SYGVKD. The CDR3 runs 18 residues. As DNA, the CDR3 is TGTGCCATCAGTGAGGTCCTGGACAGGGCTGCCTCTGGAAACACCATATATTTT. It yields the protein CAISEVLDRAASGNTIYF.

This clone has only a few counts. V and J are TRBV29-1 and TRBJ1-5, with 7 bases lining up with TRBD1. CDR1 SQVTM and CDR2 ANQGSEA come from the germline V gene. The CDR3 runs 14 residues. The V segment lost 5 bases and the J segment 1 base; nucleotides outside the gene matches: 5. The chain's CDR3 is CSVTGAGSNQPQHF. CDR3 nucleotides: TGCAGCGTTACAGGGGCGGGAAGCAATCAGCCCCAGCATTTT.

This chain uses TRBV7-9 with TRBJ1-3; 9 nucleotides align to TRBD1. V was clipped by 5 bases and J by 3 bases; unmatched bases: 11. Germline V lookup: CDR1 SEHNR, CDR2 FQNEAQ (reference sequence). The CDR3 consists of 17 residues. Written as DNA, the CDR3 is TGTGCCAGCAGCGCCACCGGGACAGGGTTTTTTGGAAACACCATATATTTT. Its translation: CASSATGTGFFGNTIYF.

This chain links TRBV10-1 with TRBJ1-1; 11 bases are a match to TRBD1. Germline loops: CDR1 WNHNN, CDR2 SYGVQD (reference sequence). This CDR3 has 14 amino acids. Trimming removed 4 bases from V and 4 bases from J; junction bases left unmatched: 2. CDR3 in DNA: TGCGCCAGCAGTGCTGGGACAGGGGGCACTGAAGCTTTCTTT. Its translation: CASSAGTGGTEAFF.

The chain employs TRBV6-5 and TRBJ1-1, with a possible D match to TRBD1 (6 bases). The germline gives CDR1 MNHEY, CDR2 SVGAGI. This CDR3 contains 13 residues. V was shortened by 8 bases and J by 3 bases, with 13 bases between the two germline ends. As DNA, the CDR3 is TGTGCCAGCCGAGGGGGGGATTACACTGAAGCTTTCTTT. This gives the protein CASRGGDYTEAFF.

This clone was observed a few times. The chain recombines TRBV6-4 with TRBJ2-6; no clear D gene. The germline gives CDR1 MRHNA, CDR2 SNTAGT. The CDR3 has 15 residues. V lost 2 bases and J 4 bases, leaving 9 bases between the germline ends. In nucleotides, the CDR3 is TGTGCCAGCAGTGACGGGGTGGAAGGGGCCAACGTCCTGACTTTC. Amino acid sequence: CASSDGVEGANVLTF.

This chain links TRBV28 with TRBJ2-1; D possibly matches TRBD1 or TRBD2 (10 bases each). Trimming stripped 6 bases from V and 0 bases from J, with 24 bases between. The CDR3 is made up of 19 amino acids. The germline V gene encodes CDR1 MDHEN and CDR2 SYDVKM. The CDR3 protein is CASRKGQGSSGSSYNEQFF. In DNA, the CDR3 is TGTGCCAGCAGAAAGGGACAGGGGTCTAGCGGGAGCTCCTACAATGAGCAGTTCTTC.

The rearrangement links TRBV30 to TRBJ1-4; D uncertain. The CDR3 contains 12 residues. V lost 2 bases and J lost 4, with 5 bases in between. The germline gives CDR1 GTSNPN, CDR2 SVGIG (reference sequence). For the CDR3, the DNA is TGTGCCTGGAGTCGGCGTAATGAAAAACTGTTTTTT. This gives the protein CAWSRRNEKLFF.

CDR3 protein: CASSPFKDTEAFF. The CDR3 nucleotides read TGTGCCAGCTCACCATTCAAAGATACTGAAGCTTTCTTT. The J gene is TRBJ1-1, the V gene TRBV18, with D uncertain. Trimming took 2 bases from V and 5 from J, leaving 9 bases between them. The CDR3 loop spans 13 amino acids. Germline V gene lookup returns CDR1 KGHSH and CDR2 LQKENI.

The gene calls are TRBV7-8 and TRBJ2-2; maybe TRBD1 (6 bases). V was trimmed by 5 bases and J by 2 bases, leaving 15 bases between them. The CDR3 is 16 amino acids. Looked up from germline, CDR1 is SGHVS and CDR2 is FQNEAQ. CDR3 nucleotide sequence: TGTGCCAGCAGCCTCCTGACCGGGACAAACACCGGGGAGCTGTTTTTT. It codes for CASSLLTGTNTGELFF.